This record covers a single TCR beta chain. Method: immunoSEQ multiplex PCR; TCRdb's copy keeps in-frame clones and lacks some. This table holds over 200,000 clones, over 75% found once. The data originate from a study of control samples from healthy donors and cancer patients. V was clipped by 8 bases and J by 3 bases, with 16 bases between them. This CDR3 spans 15 amino acids. From germline, CDR1 is SEHNR and CDR2 FQNEAQ (reference sequence). The rearrangement links TRBV7-9 to TRBJ2-2; no clear D. The source of this sequence is a woman aged 55-70 years with lung cancer. Sequenced sample: PBMCs. CDR3 region: CASVSFGRYTGELFF. The DNA of the CDR3 is TGTGCCAGCGTATCCTTCGGAAGGTACACCGGGGAGCTGTTTTTT. The full variable domain, its missing parts supplied by reference TRBV7-9 and TRBJ2-2, is DTGVSQNPRHKITKRGQNVTFRCDPISEHNRLYWYRQTLGQGPEFLTYFQNEAQLEKSRLLSDRFSAERPKGSFSTLEIQRTEQGDSAMYLCASVSFGRYTGELFFGEGSRLTVL.